The source of this T cell receptor beta chain is a study of blood T cell repertoires in COVID-19. V dropped 4 bases and J dropped 5 bases, with 21 bases sitting between them. Germline values: CDR1 KGHSH, CDR2 LQKENI. CDR3 length: 17 residues. Enrollees, roughly 18 to 89 years old, lived in roughly 24 US areas. Per the authors' pipeline: Nucleated cell number was recorded as an estimate derived from reference gene primer amplification. Sequenced by immunoSEQ multiplex PCR; TCRdb stores in-frame clones only, minus some. V and J calls plus clone size are reproduced from that table; the DNA served to infer D and trimming. The data contain 320,000 or so clones, under 90% of them singletons.

Sample: PBMCs or T cells enriched from blood (not recorded which). The TCR was taken from a man in his fifties or sixties who had recovered from COVID-19. This chain joins TRBV18 and TRBJ2-1; D perhaps matches TRBD1 (5 bases). CDR3 sequence: CASSQRVEGHLNNEQFF. In DNA, the CDR3 is TGTGCCAGCTCACAACGGGTTGAAGGACACCTTAACAATGAGCAGTTCTTC.